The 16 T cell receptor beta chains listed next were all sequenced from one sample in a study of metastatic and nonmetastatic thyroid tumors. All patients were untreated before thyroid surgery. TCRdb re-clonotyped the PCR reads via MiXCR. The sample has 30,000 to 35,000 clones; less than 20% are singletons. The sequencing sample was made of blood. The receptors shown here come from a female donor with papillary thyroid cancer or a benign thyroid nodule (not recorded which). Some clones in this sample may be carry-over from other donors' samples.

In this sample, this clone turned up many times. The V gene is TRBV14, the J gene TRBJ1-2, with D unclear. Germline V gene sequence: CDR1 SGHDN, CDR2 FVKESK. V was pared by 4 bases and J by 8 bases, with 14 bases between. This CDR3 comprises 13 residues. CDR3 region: CASSPPGLGGYTF. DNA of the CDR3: TGTGCCAGCAGCCCCCCCGGACTGGGGGGCTACACCTTC. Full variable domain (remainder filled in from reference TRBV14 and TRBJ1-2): EAGVTQFPSHSVIEKGQTVTLRCDPISGHDNLYWYRRVMGKEIKFLLHFVKESKQDESGMPNNRFLAERTGGTYSTLKVQPAELEDSGVYFCASSPPGLGGYTFGSGTRLTVV.

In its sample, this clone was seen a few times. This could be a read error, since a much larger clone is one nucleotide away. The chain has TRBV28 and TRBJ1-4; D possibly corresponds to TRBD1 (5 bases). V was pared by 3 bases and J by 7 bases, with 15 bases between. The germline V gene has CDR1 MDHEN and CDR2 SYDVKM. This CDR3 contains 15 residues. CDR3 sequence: CASSFRHRGREKLFF. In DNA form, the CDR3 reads TGTGCCAGCAGTTTTCGACATAGGGGTCGTGAAAAACTGTTTTTT.

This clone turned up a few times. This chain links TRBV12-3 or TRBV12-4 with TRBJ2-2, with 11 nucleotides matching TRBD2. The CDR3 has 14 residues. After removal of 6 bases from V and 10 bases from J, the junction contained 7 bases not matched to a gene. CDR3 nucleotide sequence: TGTGCCAGCAGACTAGCGGGGGACGCCGTGGAGCTGTTTTTT. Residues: CASRLAGDAVELFF.

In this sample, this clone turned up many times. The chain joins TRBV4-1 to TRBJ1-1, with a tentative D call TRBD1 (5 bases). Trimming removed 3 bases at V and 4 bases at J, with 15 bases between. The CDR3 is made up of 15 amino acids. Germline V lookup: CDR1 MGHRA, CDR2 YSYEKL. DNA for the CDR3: TGCGCCAGCAGCCAGTTCCGACGGGGGGGCACTGAAGCTTTCTTT. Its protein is CASSQFRRGGTEAFF.

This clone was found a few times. The CDR3 loop reads CARSRVGSYEQYF. The DNA of the CDR3 is TGTGCCAGGTCCCGGGTCGGCTCCTACGAGCAGTACTTC. This chain connects TRBV19 to TRBJ2-7; D ambiguous. This CDR3 comprises 13 residues. Trimming pared 9 bases from V and 0 bases from J, leaving 12 bases between. Germline lookup yields CDR1 LNHDA and CDR2 SQIVND (reference sequence).

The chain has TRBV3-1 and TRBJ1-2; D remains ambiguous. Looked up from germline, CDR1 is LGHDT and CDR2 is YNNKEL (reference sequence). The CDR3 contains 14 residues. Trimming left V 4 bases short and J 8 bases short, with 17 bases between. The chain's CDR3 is CASSRACAGRGYTF. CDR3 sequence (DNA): TGTGCCAGCAGCCGAGCCTGTGCCGGGCGCGGCTACACCTTC. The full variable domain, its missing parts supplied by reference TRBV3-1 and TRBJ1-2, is DTAVSQTPKYLVTQMGNDKSIKCEQNLGHDTMYWYKQDSKKFLKIMFSYNNKELIINETVPNRFSPKSPDKAHLNLHINSLELGDSAVYFCASSRACAGRGYTFGSGTRLTVV.

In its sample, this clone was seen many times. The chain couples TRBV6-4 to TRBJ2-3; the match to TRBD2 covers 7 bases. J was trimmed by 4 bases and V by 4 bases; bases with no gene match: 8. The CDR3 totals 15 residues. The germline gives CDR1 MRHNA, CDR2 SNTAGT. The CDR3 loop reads CASSGDGGSPDTQYF. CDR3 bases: TGTGCCAGCAGTGGTGATGGCGGGAGCCCAGATACGCAGTATTTT.

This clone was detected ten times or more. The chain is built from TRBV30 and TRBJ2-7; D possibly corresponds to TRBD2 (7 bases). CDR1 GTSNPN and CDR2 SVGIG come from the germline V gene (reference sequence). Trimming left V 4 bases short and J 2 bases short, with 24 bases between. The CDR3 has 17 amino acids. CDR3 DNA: TGTGCCTGGAACCCGGGACACGTAGCGGGCATAGCCTACGAGCAGTACTTC. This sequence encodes CAWNPGHVAGIAYEQYF.

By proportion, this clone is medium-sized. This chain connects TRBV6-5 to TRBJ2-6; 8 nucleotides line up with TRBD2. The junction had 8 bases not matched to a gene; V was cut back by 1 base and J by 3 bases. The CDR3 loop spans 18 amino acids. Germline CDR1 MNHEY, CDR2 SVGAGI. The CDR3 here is CASSYLDRGGFGANVLTF. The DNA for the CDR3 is TGTGCCAGCAGTTACTTAGACCGCGGGGGGTTTGGGGCCAACGTCCTGACTTTC.

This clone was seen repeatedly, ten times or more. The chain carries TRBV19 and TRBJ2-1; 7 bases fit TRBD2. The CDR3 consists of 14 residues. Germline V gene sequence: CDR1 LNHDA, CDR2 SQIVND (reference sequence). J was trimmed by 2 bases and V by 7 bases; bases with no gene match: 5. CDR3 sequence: CASTSGDAYNEQFF. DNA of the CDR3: TGTGCCAGTACGAGCGGGGACGCCTACAATGAGCAGTTCTTC.

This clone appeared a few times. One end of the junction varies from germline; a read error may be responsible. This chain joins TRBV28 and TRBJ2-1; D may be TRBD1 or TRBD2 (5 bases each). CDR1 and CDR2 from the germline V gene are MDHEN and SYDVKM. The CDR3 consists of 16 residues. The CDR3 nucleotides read TGTGCCAGAAGTTTTTTCACAGGAGGCTCATACAATGAGCAGTTCTTC. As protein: CARSFFTGGSYNEQFF.

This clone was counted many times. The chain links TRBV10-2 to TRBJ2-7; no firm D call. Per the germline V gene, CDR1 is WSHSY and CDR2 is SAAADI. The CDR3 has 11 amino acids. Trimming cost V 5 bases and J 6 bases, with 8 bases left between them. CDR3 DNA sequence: TGCGCCAGCAGTAGCTATAGCGAGCAGTACTTC. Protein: CASSSYSEQYF.

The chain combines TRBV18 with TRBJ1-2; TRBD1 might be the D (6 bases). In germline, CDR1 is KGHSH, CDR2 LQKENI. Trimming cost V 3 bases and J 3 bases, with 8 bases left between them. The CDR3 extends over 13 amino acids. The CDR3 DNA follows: TGTGCCAGCTCACCGGACAGCGACTATGGCTACACCTTC. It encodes CASSPDSDYGYTF. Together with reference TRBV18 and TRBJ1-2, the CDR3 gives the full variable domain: NAGVMQNPRHLVRRRGQEARLRCSPMKGHSHVYWYRQLPEEGLKFMVYLQKENIIDESGMPKERFSAEFPKEGPSILRIQQVVRGDSAAYFCASSPDSDYGYTFGSGTRLTVV.

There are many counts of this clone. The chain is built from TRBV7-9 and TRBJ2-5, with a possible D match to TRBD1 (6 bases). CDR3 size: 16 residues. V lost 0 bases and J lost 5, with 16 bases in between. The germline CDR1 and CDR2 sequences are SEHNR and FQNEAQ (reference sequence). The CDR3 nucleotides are TGTGCCAGCAGCTTAGCCAGGGGAAGACCTTTGGAGACCCAGTACTTC. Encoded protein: CASSLARGRPLETQYF.

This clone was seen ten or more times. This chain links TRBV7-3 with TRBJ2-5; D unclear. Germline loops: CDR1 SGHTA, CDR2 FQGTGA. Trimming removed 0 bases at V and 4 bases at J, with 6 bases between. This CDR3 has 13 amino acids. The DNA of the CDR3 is TGTGCCAGCAGCTTAACCCGGCGAGAGACCCAGTACTTC. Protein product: CASSLTRRETQYF.

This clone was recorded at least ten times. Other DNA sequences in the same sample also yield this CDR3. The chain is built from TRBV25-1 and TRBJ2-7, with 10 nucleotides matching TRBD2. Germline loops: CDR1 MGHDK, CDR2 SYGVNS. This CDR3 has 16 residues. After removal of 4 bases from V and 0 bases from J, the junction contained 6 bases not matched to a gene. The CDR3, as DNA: TGTGCCAGCAGTGGAGGACTAGCGGTTAGCTCCTACGAGCAGTACTTC. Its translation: CASSGGLAVSSYEQYF.